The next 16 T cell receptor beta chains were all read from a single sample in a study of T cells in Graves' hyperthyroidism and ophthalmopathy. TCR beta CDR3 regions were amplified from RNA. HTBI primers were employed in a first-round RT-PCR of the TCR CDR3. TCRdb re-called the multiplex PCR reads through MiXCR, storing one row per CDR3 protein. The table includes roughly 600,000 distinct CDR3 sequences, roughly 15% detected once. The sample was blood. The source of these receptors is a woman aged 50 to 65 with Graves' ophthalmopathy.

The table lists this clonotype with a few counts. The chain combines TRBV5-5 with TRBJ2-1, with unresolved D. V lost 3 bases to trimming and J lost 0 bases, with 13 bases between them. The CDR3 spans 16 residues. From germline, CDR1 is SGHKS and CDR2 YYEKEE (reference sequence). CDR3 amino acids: CASSSPLGSSYNEQFF. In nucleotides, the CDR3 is TGTGCCAGCAGCTCCCCCCTGGGAAGCTCCTACAATGAGCAGTTCTTC.

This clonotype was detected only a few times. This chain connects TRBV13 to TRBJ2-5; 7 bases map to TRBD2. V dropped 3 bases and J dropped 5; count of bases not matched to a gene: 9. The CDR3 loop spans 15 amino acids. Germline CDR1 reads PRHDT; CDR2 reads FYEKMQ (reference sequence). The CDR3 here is CASSFSGRAWETQYF. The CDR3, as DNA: TGTGCCAGCAGCTTTAGTGGGAGGGCCTGGGAGACCCAGTACTTC.

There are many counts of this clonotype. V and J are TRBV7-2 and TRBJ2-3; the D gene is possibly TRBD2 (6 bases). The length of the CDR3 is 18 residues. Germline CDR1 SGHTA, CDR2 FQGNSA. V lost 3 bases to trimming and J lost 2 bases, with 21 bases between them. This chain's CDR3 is CASSFGLGTPSPTDTQYF. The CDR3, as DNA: TGTGCCAGCAGCTTTGGCCTTGGGACTCCCTCCCCCACAGATACGCAGTATTTT.

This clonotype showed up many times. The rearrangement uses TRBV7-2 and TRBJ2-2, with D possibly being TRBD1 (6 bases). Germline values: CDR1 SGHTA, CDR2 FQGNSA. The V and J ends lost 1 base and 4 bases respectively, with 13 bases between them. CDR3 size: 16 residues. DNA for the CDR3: TGTGCCAGCAGCTTAGACGCCCAGGGGCCCACCGGGGAGCTGTTTTTT. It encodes CASSLDAQGPTGELFF. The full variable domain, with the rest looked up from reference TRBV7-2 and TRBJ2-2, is GAGVSQSPSNKVTEKGKDVELRCDPISGHTALYWYRQSLGQGLEFLIYFQGNSAPDKSGLPSDRFSAERTGGSVSTLTIQRTQQEDSAVYLCASSLDAQGPTGELFFGEGSRLTVL.

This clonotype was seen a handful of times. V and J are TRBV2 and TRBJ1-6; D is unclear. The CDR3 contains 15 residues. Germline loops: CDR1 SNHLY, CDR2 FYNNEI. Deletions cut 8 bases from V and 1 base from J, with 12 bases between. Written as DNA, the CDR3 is TGTGCCAGCCAACCTAGGACTTCCTATAATTCACCCCTCCACTTT. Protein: CASQPRTSYNSPLHF.

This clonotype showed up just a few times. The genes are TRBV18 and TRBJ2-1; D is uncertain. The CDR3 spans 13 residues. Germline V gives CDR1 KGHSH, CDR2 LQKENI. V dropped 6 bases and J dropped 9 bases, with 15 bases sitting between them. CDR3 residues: CASSHTILPEQFF. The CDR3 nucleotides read TGTGCCAGCTCCCACACCATATTACCTGAGCAGTTCTTC. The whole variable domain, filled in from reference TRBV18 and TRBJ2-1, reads NAGVMQNPRHLVRRRGQEARLRCSPMKGHSHVYWYRQLPEEGLKFMVYLQKENIIDESGMPKERFSAEFPKEGPSILRIQQVVRGDSAAYFCASSHTILPEQFFGPGTRLTVL.

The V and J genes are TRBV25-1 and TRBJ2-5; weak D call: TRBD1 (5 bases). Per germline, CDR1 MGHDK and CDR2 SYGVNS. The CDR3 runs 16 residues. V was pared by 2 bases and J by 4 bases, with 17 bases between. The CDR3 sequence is CASSERLGPGLETQYF. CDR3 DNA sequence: TGTGCCAGCAGTGAAAGGCTAGGGCCAGGGCTAGAGACCCAGTACTTC.

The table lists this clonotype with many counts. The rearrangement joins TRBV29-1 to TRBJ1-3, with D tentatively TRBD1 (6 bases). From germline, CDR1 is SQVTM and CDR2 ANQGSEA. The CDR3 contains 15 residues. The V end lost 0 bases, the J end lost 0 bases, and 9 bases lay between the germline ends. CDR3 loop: CSVEDPDSSGNTIYF. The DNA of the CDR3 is TGCAGCGTTGAAGACCCGGACAGCTCTGGAAACACCATATATTTT.

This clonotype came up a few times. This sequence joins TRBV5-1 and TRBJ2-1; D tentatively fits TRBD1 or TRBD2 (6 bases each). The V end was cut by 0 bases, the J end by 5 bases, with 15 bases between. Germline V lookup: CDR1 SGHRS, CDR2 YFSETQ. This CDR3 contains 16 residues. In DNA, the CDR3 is TGCGCCAGCAGCTTGGCTGGGGGCGGGGAACACAATGAGCAGTTCTTC. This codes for CASSLAGGGEHNEQFF.

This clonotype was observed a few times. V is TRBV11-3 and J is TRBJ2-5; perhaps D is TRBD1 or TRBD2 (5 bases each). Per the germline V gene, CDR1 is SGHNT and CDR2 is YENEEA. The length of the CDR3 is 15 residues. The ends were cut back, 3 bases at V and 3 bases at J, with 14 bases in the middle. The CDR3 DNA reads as TGTGCCAGCAGCTTCCCGGGCCTGGGGGAAGAGACCCAGTACTTC. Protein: CASSFPGLGEETQYF.

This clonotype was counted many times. The CDR3 DNA reads as TGTGCCAGCAGTTCTACTAGCGGACAAGAGACCCAGTACTTC. This sequence encodes CASSSTSGQETQYF. The chain is built from TRBV12-3 or TRBV12-4 and TRBJ2-5, with 8 positions matching TRBD2. V was pared by 4 bases and J by 2 bases, with 3 bases of the junction left unmatched. The CDR3 consists of 14 residues.

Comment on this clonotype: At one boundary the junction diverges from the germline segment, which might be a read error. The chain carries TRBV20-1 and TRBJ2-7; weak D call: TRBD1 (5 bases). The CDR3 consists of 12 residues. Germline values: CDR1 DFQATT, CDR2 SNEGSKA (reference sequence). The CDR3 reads CSARGKGPEQYF. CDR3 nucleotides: TGCAGTGCCAGAGGAAAGGGGCCCGAGCAGTACTTC.

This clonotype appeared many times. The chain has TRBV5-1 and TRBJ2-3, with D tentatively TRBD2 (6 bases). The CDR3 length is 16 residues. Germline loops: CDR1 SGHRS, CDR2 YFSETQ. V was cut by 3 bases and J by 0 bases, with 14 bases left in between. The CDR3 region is CASSSEPSGSTDTQYF. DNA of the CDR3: TGCGCCAGCAGCTCAGAACCGAGCGGGAGCACAGATACGCAGTATTTT.

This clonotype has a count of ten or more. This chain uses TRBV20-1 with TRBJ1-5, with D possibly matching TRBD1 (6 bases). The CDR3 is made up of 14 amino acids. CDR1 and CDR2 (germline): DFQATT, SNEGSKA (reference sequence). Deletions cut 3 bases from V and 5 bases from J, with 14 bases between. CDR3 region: CSASPDRTHQPQHF. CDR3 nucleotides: TGCAGTGCTAGCCCGGACAGAACACATCAGCCCCAGCATTTT.

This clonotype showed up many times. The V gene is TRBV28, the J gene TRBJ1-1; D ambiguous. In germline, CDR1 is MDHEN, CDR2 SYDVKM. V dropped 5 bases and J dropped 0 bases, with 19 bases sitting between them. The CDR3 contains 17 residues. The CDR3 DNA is TGTGCCAGCAGTAATCGCCTGTACGGGAAACTGAACACTGAAGCTTTCTTT. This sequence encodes CASSNRLYGKLNTEAFF.

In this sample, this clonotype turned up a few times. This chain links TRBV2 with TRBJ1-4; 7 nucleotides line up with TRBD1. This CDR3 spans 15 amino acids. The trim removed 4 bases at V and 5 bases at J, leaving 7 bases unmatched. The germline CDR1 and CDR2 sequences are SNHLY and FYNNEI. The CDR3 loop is CASSASTGLNEKLFF. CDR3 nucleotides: TGTGCCAGCAGTGCCTCGACAGGGTTAAATGAAAAACTGTTTTTT.